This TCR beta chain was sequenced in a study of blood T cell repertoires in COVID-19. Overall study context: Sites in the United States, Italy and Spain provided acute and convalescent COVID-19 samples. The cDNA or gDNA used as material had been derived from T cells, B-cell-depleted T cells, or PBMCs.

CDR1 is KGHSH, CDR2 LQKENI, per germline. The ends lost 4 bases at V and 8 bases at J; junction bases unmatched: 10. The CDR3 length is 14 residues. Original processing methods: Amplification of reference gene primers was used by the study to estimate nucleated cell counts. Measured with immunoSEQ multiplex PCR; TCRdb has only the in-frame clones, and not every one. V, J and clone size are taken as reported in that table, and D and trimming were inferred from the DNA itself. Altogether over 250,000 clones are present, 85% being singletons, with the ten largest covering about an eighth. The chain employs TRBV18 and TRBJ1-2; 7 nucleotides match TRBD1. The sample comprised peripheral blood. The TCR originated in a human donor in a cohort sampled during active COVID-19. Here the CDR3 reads CASSRDIQGQGYTF. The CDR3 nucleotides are TGTGCCAGCTCACGGGACATACAGGGGCAGGGCTACACCTTC.